Following are 2 T cell receptor beta chains from one sample sequenced in a study of T cell repertoires in cytomegalovirus infection. For these TCRs, the target antigens are not known. Each CDR3 protein is one row after TCRdb ran MiXCR on the reads. The sample includes approximately 990,000 distinct CDR3 sequences, about 33% seen only once; the top ten take about an eighth. The material sequenced was cultured CD8+ T cells from PBMCs, taken from culture after CMV antigen stimulation. These receptors all stem from a human donor in good health (CMV status not recorded). Some clones in this sample may be carry-over from other donors' samples.

The chain has TRBV6-4 and TRBJ2-1; TRBD2 agrees at 10 bases. The junction had 13 bases not matched to a gene; V was cut back by 4 bases and J by 10 bases. This CDR3 region has 16 residues. Germline-derived CDR1 and CDR2 are MRHNA and SNTAGT. The CDR3 is CASSVIPSGGASEQFF. The CDR3 DNA reads as TGTGCCAGCAGTGTAATACCCAGCGGGGGGGCGAGCGAGCAGTTCTTC.

This clonotype showed up just a few times. The chain carries TRBV27 and TRBJ2-5; 11 bases line up with TRBD2. The CDR3 consists of 21 residues. Germline V lookup: CDR1 MNHEY, CDR2 SMNVEV (reference sequence). The junction had 21 bases not matched to a gene; V was cut back by 3 bases and J by 3 bases. The CDR3 coding sequence is TGTGCCAGCAGTTTGTGGGGCCACAGGGATACGACTAGCGGGATAAAAGAGACCCAGTACTTC. It codes for CASSLWGHRDTTSGIKETQYF.